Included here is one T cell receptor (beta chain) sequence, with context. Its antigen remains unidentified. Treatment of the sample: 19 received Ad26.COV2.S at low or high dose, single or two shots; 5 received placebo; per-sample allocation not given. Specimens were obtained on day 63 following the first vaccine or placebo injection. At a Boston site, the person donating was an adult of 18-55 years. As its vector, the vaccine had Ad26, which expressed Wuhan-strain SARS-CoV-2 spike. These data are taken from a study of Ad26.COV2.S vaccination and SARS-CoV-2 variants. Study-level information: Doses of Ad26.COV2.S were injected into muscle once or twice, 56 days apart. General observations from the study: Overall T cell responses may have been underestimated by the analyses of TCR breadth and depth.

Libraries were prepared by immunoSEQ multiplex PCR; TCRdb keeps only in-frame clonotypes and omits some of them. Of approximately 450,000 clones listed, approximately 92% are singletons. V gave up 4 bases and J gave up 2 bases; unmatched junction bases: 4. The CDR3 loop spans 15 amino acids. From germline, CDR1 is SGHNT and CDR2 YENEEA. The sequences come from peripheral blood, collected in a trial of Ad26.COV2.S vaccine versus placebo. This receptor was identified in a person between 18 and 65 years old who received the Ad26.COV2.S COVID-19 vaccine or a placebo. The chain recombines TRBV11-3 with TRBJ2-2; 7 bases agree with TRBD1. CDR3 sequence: CASSSGQPNTGELFF. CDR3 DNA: TGTGCCAGCAGCTCGGGACAGCCCAACACCGGGGAGCTGTTTTTT.